This T cell receptor (beta chain) was retrieved from a study of blood T cell repertoires in COVID-19. Study in general: Both acute and convalescent COVID-19 samples were obtained from the United States, Italy and Spain. T cells, B-cell-depleted T cells, or PBMCs provided the cDNA or gDNA that served as material.

As handled by the study authors: How many nucleated cells were present was estimated from reference gene primer amplification. Data came from immunoSEQ multiplex PCR; TCRdb stores just in-frame clones and leaves some out. That table supplies the V and J calls and clone size; D and trimming were determined from the DNA. Here the sample spans 95,000 to 130,000 clones, 70% to 85% being singletons. This CDR3 has 13 amino acids. CDR1 LNHDA and CDR2 SQIVND come from the germline V gene (reference sequence). After removal of 5 bases from V and 5 bases from J, the junction contained 4 bases not matched to a gene. This clone was recorded only once.

The chain combines TRBV19 with TRBJ1-2; 8 nucleotides line up with TRBD1. The sequence came from a man aged 65 to 85 with active or convalescent COVID-19. Sample: peripheral blood. The CDR3 nucleotides read TGTGCCAGTAGTTCGGACAGGGTTTATGGCTACACCTTC. It yields the protein CASSSDRVYGYTF.